These T cell receptor beta chains were read from a single sample in a study of OX40 agonist ivuxolimab in advanced cancers. The table came from immunoSEQ multiplex PCR; TCRdb's copy has only in-frame clones and leaves some out. The sample lists 50,000 to 85,000 clones, around 85% occurring once. Sequenced here: CD4+ or CD8+ T cells sorted from blood, sampled in a trial of the OX40 agonist ivuxolimab. These receptors were collected from an adult with an advanced solid tumor such as melanoma, head and neck, liver or kidney cancer. CDR3s include the opening cysteine and the closing phenylalanine or tryptophan. A D gene is named only where the DNA matches it firmly. Size is omitted from some rows. Given values are once, few, many or a class for expanded clones.

d_call,v_call,clone_size,j_call,cdr3_aa,cdr3_nt
.,TRBV5-4,.,TRBJ2-2,CASSLGTSRGELFF,TGTGCCAGCAGCTTGGGGACTTCCCGCGGGGAGCTGTTTTTT
.,TRBV11-3,.,TRBJ1-5,CANHPRGCYQPQHF,TGTGCCAACCATCCTCGAGGTTGTTATCAGCCCCAGCATTTT
.,TRBV21-1,.,TRBJ1-2,CASSDLARDGEYGYTF,TGTGCCAGCAGCGACTTGGCACGGGACGGGGAATATGGCTACACCTTC
.,TRBV28,.,TRBJ1-1,CASSPTREAFF,TGTGCCAGCAGTCCCACTCGTGAAGCTTTCTTT
.,TRBV6-6,.,TRBJ1-2,CASTPDGQPYGYTF,TGTGCCAGCACCCCCGACGGACAGCCCTATGGCTACACCTTC
TRBD1,TRBV19,.,TRBJ1-1,CASSVTGAYTEAFF,TGTGCCAGTAGTGTAACAGGGGCTTACACTGAAGCTTTCTTT
.,TRBV20-1,.,TRBJ2-1,CSALNRNEQFF,TGCAGTGCTCTTAATAGGAATGAGCAGTTCTTC
.,TRBV27,.,TRBJ1-6,CASNPGTPNSPLHF,TGTGCCAGCAACCCCGGGACACCAAATTCACCCCTCCACTTT
.,TRBV5-1,.,TRBJ2-1,CASSLAKGNNEQFF,TGCGCCAGCAGCCTTGCGAAGGGGAACAATGAGCAGTTCTTC
.,TRBV14,once,TRBJ2-3,CASSHPRWPYSTDTQYF,TGTGCCAGCAGCCATCCAAGGTGGCCATATAGCACAGATACGCAGTATTTT
.,TRBV2,.,TRBJ2-5,CASSESPPGRETQYF,TGTGCCAGCAGTGAATCCCCCCCCGGAAGGGAGACCCAGTACTTC
.,TRBV7-2,.,TRBJ1-4,CASSLSTGLGEKLFF,TGTGCCAGCAGCTTATCTACAGGGTTAGGGGAAAAACTGTTTTTT
TRBD2,TRBV7-2,.,TRBJ2-5,CASSPSGGPLETQYF,TGTGCCAGCAGCCCTAGCGGGGGACCCTTAGAGACCCAGTACTTC
.,TRBV6-6,.,TRBJ2-7,CASSYSRGYEQYF,TGTGCCAGCAGTTACTCTCGAGGCTACGAGCAGTACTTC
TRBD1,TRBV5-6,.,TRBJ1-2,CASSSTGRDTGFGYTF,TGTGCCAGCAGCTCGACAGGGAGGGATACTGGATTCGGCTACACCTTC
TRBD2,TRBV11-2,.,TRBJ2-5,CASSLGRGRGGWETQYF,TGTGCCAGCAGCTTAGGGCGCGGGAGGGGCGGATGGGAGACCCAGTACTTC
.,TRBV9,.,TRBJ2-3,CASSPPRDGQYF,TGTGCCAGCAGCCCCCCCCGGGATGGGCAGTATTTT
TRBD1,TRBV18,.,TRBJ1-6,CASSPDRGSSPLHF,TGTGCCAGCTCCCCAGACAGGGGCTCTTCACCCCTCCACTTT
.,TRBV6-5,.,TRBJ1-3,CASRGLGEGNTIYF,TGTGCCAGCAGGGGACTGGGCGAGGGAAACACCATATATTTT
TRBD1,TRBV20-1,once,TRBJ2-7,CSARTGVEQYF,TGCAGTGCTAGGACAGGGGTCGAGCAGTACTTC
.,TRBV19,once,TRBJ1-5,CASSIRDSNQPQHF,TGTGCCAGTAGTATCAGGGATAGCAATCAGCCCCAGCATTTT
.,TRBV5-4,.,TRBJ2-3,CASSFDIGTQYF,TGTGCCAGCAGCTTCGACATCGGCACGCAGTATTTT
.,TRBV7-9,few,TRBJ1-1,CASRPTGTEAFF,TGTGCCAGCAGGCCGACGGGCACTGAAGCTTTCTTT
.,TRBV6-5,.,TRBJ2-3,CASSYRDSRMNTQYF,TGTGCCAGCAGTTACAGGGACTCTCGGATGAATACGCAGTATTTT
TRBD2,TRBV7-8,.,TRBJ2-1,CASSFLGRTSGRVGEQFF,TGTGCCAGCAGCTTTTTGGGGCGGACTAGCGGGAGGGTCGGTGAGCAGTTCTTC
TRBD1,TRBV28,.,TRBJ2-7,CASSRTGGTYEQYF,TGTGCCAGCTCCCGGACAGGGGGGACCTACGAGCAGTACTTC
TRBD1,TRBV6-1,.,TRBJ2-3,CASSDSTGSGADTQYF,TGTGCCAGCAGTGATTCGACAGGGTCCGGCGCAGATACGCAGTATTTT
TRBD1,TRBV7-9,.,TRBJ1-4,CASSLEGTGGVKLFF,TGTGCCAGCAGCTTAGAAGGGACAGGGGGCGTAAAACTGTTTTTT
.,TRBV11-3,.,TRBJ2-2,CASSLDGTGELFF,TGTGCCAGCAGCTTAGACGGGACCGGGGAGCTGTTTTTT
.,TRBV14,few,TRBJ1-2,CASSHQTGTGYGYTF,TGTGCCAGCAGCCATCAGACAGGAACCGGCTATGGCTACACCTTC
TRBD1,TRBV11-2,.,TRBJ1-1,CASSWEGQGGAFF,TGTGCCAGCAGCTGGGAAGGACAGGGAGGAGCTTTCTTT